Each of the 22 T cell receptor beta chains below was sequenced from the same sample in a study of T cell changes during pregnancy in multiple sclerosis. Some clones are missing from TCRdb's copy, which holds only in-frame ones; the method was immunoSEQ multiplex PCR. Of roughly 35,000 clones detected, 90% appear once; the ten largest clones hold around a tenth. Sequences were derived from CD8+ T cells from peripheral blood mononuclear cells, sampled before pregnancy. All receptors derive from a female donor with multiple sclerosis, enrolled in a pregnancy study.

The genes are TRBV10-3 and TRBJ1-5; D ambiguous. The CDR3 sequence is 17 residues long. V was cut by 2 bases and J by 0 bases, with 14 bases left in between. Per the germline V gene, CDR1 is ENHRY and CDR2 is SYGVKD. The CDR3 loop is CAISEEGSAHSNQPQHF. CDR3 in DNA: TGTGCCATCAGTGAGGAGGGCAGCGCCCATAGCAATCAGCCCCAGCATTTT.

The chain uses TRBV7-7 and TRBJ2-2; 7 positions agree with TRBD1. The germline V gene has CDR1 SSHAT and CDR2 FNYEAQ (reference sequence). The V and J ends lost 5 bases and 3 bases, in that order; junction bases with no gene match: 6. CDR3 length: 15 residues. CDR3: CASSRTGAHTGELFF. The CDR3 nucleotides are TGTGCCAGCAGCCGAACAGGGGCACACACCGGGGAGCTGTTTTTT.

Comment on this clone: Other DNA sequences in the sample encode the same CDR3. The rearrangement links TRBV5-1 to TRBJ2-1, with D unresolved. This CDR3 is 16 amino acids long. V lost 0 bases, J lost 0 bases, and 10 bases lay in between. Germline lookup yields CDR1 SGHRS and CDR2 YFSETQ. The CDR3 DNA reads TGCGCCAGCAGCTTGGTTTCTTCCAGCTCCTACAATGAGCAGTTCTTC. It encodes CASSLVSSSSYNEQFF.

The V call is TRBV19, the J call TRBJ1-5; D might be TRBD1 (5 bases). Germline CDR1 reads LNHDA; CDR2 reads SQIVND (reference sequence). V was pared by 7 bases and J by 0 bases, with 13 bases between. The CDR3 runs to 15 residues. CDR3 loop: CASTAGGDSNQPQHF. DNA for the CDR3: TGTGCCAGTACCGCGGGGGGAGATAGCAATCAGCCCCAGCATTTT. Supplemented by reference TRBV19 and TRBJ1-5, the full variable domain reads DGGITQSPKYLFRKEGQNVTLSCEQNLNHDAMYWYRQDPGQGLRLIYYSQIVNDFQKGDIAEGYSVSREKKESFPLTVTSAQKNPTAFYLCASTAGGDSNQPQHFGDGTRLSIL.

This clone has only a few counts. The chain couples TRBV7-3 to TRBJ2-2, with unresolved D. CDR1 SGHTA and CDR2 FQGTGA come from the germline V gene. Deletions cut 2 bases from V and 1 base from J, with 17 bases between. This CDR3 has 18 amino acids. CDR3 bases: TGTGCCAGCAGCTTACTGGGCTACCCATCAAAGAACACCGGGGAGCTGTTTTTT. Translation gives CASSLLGYPSKNTGELFF.

This rearrangement joins TRBV19 to TRBJ2-7; TRBD1 aligns across 10 bases. In germline, CDR1 is LNHDA, CDR2 SQIVND (reference sequence). The trim removed 8 bases at V and 3 bases at J, leaving 10 bases unmatched. CDR3 length: 15 amino acids. The CDR3 loop is CASAHGQGVDYEQYF. CDR3 nucleotide sequence: TGTGCCAGTGCCCACGGACAGGGGGTTGACTACGAGCAGTACTTC.

The chain uses TRBV5-6 and TRBJ2-7; possible D gene TRBD2, 5 bases. Deletions cut 0 bases from V and 6 bases from J, with 7 bases between. The V gene's germline CDR1 is SGHDT and CDR2 YYEEEE. The CDR3 is made up of 12 amino acids. For the CDR3, the DNA is TGTGCCAGCAGCTTGGGGAGCGGCGAGCAGTACTTC. As protein: CASSLGSGEQYF.

V is TRBV2 and J is TRBJ2-7; 8 positions match TRBD1. The CDR3 totals 14 residues. Germline loops: CDR1 SNHLY, CDR2 FYNNEI. Germline trimming cut 5 bases from V and 3 bases from J; bases unmatched to any gene: 6. CDR3 in DNA: TGTGCCAGCAGTCCCGGGACAGGACTCTACGAGCAGTACTTC. The encoded protein is CASSPGTGLYEQYF.

This chain uses TRBV4-3 with TRBJ1-1, with 10 bases matching TRBD1. V lost 0 bases, J lost 4 bases, and 5 bases stayed unmatched. The length of the CDR3 is 16 residues. Germline values: CDR1 LGHNA, CDR2 YSLEER. The CDR3 loop reads CASSQEYGTGATEAFF. DNA for the CDR3: TGCGCCAGCAGCCAAGAGTACGGGACAGGGGCCACTGAAGCTTTCTTT.

The rearrangement joins TRBV6-5 to TRBJ1-2; 7 bases agree with TRBD1. J was trimmed by 0 bases and V by 6 bases; bases with no gene match: 7. The CDR3 has 15 amino acids. CDR1 is MNHEY and CDR2 is SVGAGI in the germline V gene. The CDR3 region is CASRRDSQTNYGYTF. The DNA for the CDR3 is TGTGCCAGCAGACGGGACAGTCAAACTAACTATGGCTACACCTTC.

A single count supports this clone. The chain joins TRBV7-9 to TRBJ2-5, with D unresolved. With 7 bases removed from V and 0 bases from J, the gap between germline ends came to 15 bases. Per the germline V gene, CDR1 is SEHNR and CDR2 is FQNEAQ (reference sequence). CDR3 length: 15 residues. The DNA of the CDR3 is TGTGCCAGCACTACCCCGTCGAGGCACCAAGAGACCCAGTACTTC. Translated: CASTTPSRHQETQYF.

The chain is built from TRBV5-1 and TRBJ2-3; 9 bases match TRBD2. The trim removed 0 bases at V and 3 bases at J, leaving 11 bases unmatched. Germline CDR1 is SGHRS and CDR2 is YFSETQ. The CDR3 contains 18 residues. For the CDR3, the DNA is TGCGCCAGCAGCTTGGCACTAGCGGGCTTTGGTGCTACAGATACGCAGTATTTT. It specifies CASSLALAGFGATDTQYF.

Notes on this clone: The junction differs from germline at one of its ends, possibly a read error. The chain is built from TRBV5-6 and TRBJ2-1, with D perhaps matching TRBD1 (8 bases). Germline V lookup: CDR1 SGHDT, CDR2 YYEEEE. CDR3 length: 15 amino acids. The CDR3 reads CAGSMGGTGRDEQFF. The CDR3 DNA reads as TGTGCCGGCAGCATGGGGGGGACAGGTAGGGATGAGCAGTTCTTC. The full variable domain, with the rest looked up from reference TRBV5-6 and TRBJ2-1, is DAGVTQSPTHLIKTRGQQVTLRCSPKSGHDTVSWYQQALGQGPQFIFQYYEEEERQRGNFPDRFSGHQFPNYSSELNVNALLLGDSALYLCAGSMGGTGRDEQFFGPGTRLTVL.

This rearrangement joins TRBV9 to TRBJ2-3, with TRBD1 matching over 7 bases. J was trimmed by 4 bases and V by 4 bases; bases with no gene match: 12. The germline V gene encodes CDR1 SGDLS and CDR2 YYNGEE. There are 16 residues in the CDR3. CDR3 DNA sequence: TGTGCCAGCAGCACGCGACAGGGAGATATGTCAGATACGCAGTATTTT. Its translation: CASSTRQGDMSDTQYF.

The genes are TRBV27 and TRBJ2-7, with D perhaps matching TRBD2 (6 bases). CDR3 size: 11 residues. From germline, CDR1 is MNHEY and CDR2 SMNVEV (reference sequence). Deletions cut 3 bases from V and 6 bases from J, with 6 bases between. The CDR3 DNA reads TGTGCCAGCAGTTTCGGGAGCGAGCAGTACTTC. Translating it yields CASSFGSEQYF.

The CDR3 sequence is CASGLGTGSGNTIYF. As DNA, the CDR3 is TGTGCTAGTGGTTTGGGGACAGGCTCTGGAAACACCATATATTTT. This chain joins TRBV12-5 and TRBJ1-3, with 7 bases fitting TRBD1. Germline V gene lookup returns CDR1 LGHNT and CDR2 FRNRAP. The CDR3 is 15 amino acids. V lost 1 base and J lost 0; bases outside the gene matches: 0.

The genes are TRBV6-5 and TRBJ2-7; D is undetermined. Germline CDR1 and CDR2: MNHEY and SVGAGI. CDR3 size: 13 residues. Trimming removed 2 bases at V and 6 bases at J, with 11 bases between. The CDR3 bases are TGTGCCAGCAGTTACGAGCCCGGTTTCGAGCAGTACTTC. Protein product: CASSYEPGFEQYF.

V usage is TRBV27 and J usage is TRBJ2-2; TRBD1 matches 7 bases. Germline lookup yields CDR1 MNHEY and CDR2 SMNVEV (reference sequence). V was clipped by 5 bases and J by 2 bases; unmatched bases: 5. This CDR3 has 15 amino acids. DNA for the CDR3: TGTGCCAGCAGTCGGGACAGACAAAACACCGGGGAGCTGTTTTTT. It is translated as CASSRDRQNTGELFF.

This rearrangement joins TRBV2 to TRBJ2-6, with D tentatively TRBD2 (5 bases). The CDR3 totals 14 residues. The germline V gene has CDR1 SNHLY and CDR2 FYNNEI. The V gene lost 9 bases and the J gene lost 2 bases, with 11 bases spanning the gap. CDR3 sequence (DNA): TGTGCCAGAGTCTCCGGGGCTGGGGCCAACGTCCTGACTTTC. Its translation: CARVSGAGANVLTF. The full variable domain, rest sourced from reference TRBV2 and TRBJ2-6, is EPEVTQTPSHQVTQMGQEVILRCVPISNHLYFYWYRQILGQKVEFLVSFYNNEISEKSEIFDDQFSVERPDGSNFTLKIRSTKLEDSAMYFCARVSGAGANVLTFGAGSRLTVL.

CDR3 protein: CASSLTGSNSPLHF. For the CDR3, the DNA is TGTGCCAGCAGCTTAACAGGGTCTAATTCACCCCTCCACTTT. This chain links TRBV7-8 with TRBJ1-6; possibly TRBD1 for D (6 bases). Trimming cost V 2 bases and J 6 bases, with 8 bases left between them. Germline V gene data show CDR1 as SGHVS and CDR2 as FQNEAQ. This CDR3 spans 14 amino acids.

This chain links TRBV5-8 with TRBJ2-1, with unresolved D. CDR3 length: 14 amino acids. CDR1 is SGHTS and CDR2 is YDEGEE in the germline V gene. Trimming cost V 0 bases and J 3 bases, with 7 bases left between them. This CDR3 is CASSLGSGYNEQFF. CDR3 nucleotides: TGTGCCAGCAGCTTGGGATCGGGCTACAATGAGCAGTTCTTC.

This chain links TRBV2 with TRBJ2-7; 8 bases are a match to TRBD1. There are 14 residues in the CDR3. CDR1 is SNHLY, CDR2 FYNNEI, per germline. Losses at the gene ends were 5 bases for V and 6 bases for J; bases not matched to a gene: 9. The CDR3 reads CASSFGTGYSEQYF. Here the CDR3 DNA reads TGTGCCAGCAGTTTCGGGACAGGTTACAGCGAGCAGTACTTC.